This TCR beta chain stems from a study of blood T cells in healthy people across ages. In terms of origin and age, donors were healthy Caucasian individuals from Russia aged about 6 to 95. Each of the donors had roughly 10 milliliters of peripheral blood drawn into EDTA-treated Vacutainer tubes. With regard to this clonotype: The antigen is undetermined.

Sample-barcoded 5' priming and a J-beta primer mix drove a second PCR of about 7 to 12 cycles. Tags on each cDNA molecule came from a template-switch adaptor with 12 random nucleotides. Each CDR3 protein gets one entry after TCRdb re-called the 5' RACE reads with MiXCR. Of more than 500,000 distinct CDR3 sequences in the sample, approximately 30% were seen once. Study results and caveats: In long-lived donors, naive CD4+ cell counts and diversity exceeded those of aged donors.

Germline values: CDR1 SNHLY, CDR2 FYNNEI. The CDR3 spans 16 residues. Trimming took off 3 bases at V and 0 bases at J, with 12 bases between the two ends. This sequence originates from a woman in her 70s in good health. This chain connects TRBV2 to TRBJ2-1; D may correspond to TRBD1 or TRBD2 (5 bases each). Sequenced input: blood. The CDR3 region is CASSDLSGGSYNEQFF. The CDR3 bases are TGTGCCAGCAGTGACCTTAGTGGGGGCTCCTACAATGAGCAGTTCTTC.